A selection of T cell receptor beta chains follows, all from one sample in a study of T cell responses to AZD1222 COVID-19 vaccine. TCRdb's copy holds only in-frame clones and misses some; the assay was immunoSEQ multiplex PCR. The sample has about 110,000 clones; approximately 89% are singletons. The sequencing used peripheral blood, collected on day 0 of AZD1222 vaccination. Receptors were obtained from an adult in good health. Both conserved end residues are trimmed from each CDR3. D genes are given only for firm matches.

>TRBJ2-2|TRBV27|TRBD2
ASSARGTSHEHTGELF
>TRBJ1-2|TRBV12-3/TRBV12-4|.
ASSLGAGGYT
>TRBJ2-6|TRBV5-1|.
ASSLGSGANVLT
>TRBJ1-6|TRBV6-1|.
ASSVSGSYNSPLH
>TRBJ2-2|TRBV5-6|.
ASSLWNTGELF
>TRBJ1-5|TRBV7-9|TRBD1
ASSSSTGGNQPQH
>TRBJ1-5|TRBV28|.
ASSPPFNQPQH
>TRBJ1-1|TRBV20-1|.
SASDTRRNTEAF
>TRBJ1-6|TRBV11-2|TRBD1
ASSASGQVRNSPLH
>TRBJ2-7|TRBV11-2|.
ASSPAGRLHYEQY
>TRBJ2-7|TRBV6-1|.
ASSEGDLTYEQY
>TRBJ2-5|TRBV5-5|.
ASSSQPGETQY
>TRBJ1-2|TRBV6-5|.
ASRDRGSNYGYT
>TRBJ2-2|TRBV5-5|.
ASNPQGHLANTGELF
>TRBJ1-2|TRBV2|.
ASSEGQLYGYT
>TRBJ1-4|TRBV4-1|.
ASSQIGEELF
>TRBJ1-2|TRBV7-8|.
ASSLVQGYGYT
>TRBJ2-7|TRBV2|.
ASREFTGLTTEQY
>TRBJ1-6|TRBV30|.
AWSVGSSYNSPLH
>TRBJ2-5|TRBV25-1|.
ASSGAGGLDVETQY
>TRBJ1-2|TRBV4-2|.
ASSQETGSDYGYT
>TRBJ2-7|TRBV9|.
ASSVGDYRDEQY
>TRBJ2-2|TRBV5-1|.
ASSLLGAGELF
>TRBJ2-2|TRBV4-1|.
ASSQDRRPPGELF
>TRBJ2-2|TRBV27|TRBD1
ASRGQATGELF
>TRBJ1-5|TRBV7-2|TRBD1
ASSLGTGTNQPQH
>TRBJ2-1|TRBV19|TRBD2
ASSNRLAGGRSNEQF
>TRBJ1-1|TRBV2|TRBD1
ASSDRENTEAF
>TRBJ2-1|TRBV27|.
ASTSYGTGNEQF
>TRBJ1-4|TRBV28|TRBD1
ASTDGSLTGGREKLF
>TRBJ2-1|TRBV29-1|TRBD1
SVTGVEFHYNEQF
>TRBJ1-1|TRBV29-1|.
SVEEVGEAF
>TRBJ2-1|TRBV12-3/TRBV12-4|.
ASSFNRNEQF
>TRBJ1-6|TRBV19|TRBD1
ASSPGQGNSPLH
>TRBJ2-4|TRBV7-9|.
ASSLRGQDIQY
>TRBJ1-2|TRBV20-1|.
SARVSGYT
>TRBJ1-2|TRBV27|TRBD1
ASSLYQGAGGYT
>TRBJ1-1|TRBV7-9|TRBD1
ASSQAKGALNTEAF
>TRBJ1-3|TRBV9|.
ASSPRTSGNTIY
>TRBJ2-3|TRBV2|TRBD2
ASSSGRVDTQY
>TRBJ2-1|TRBV5-1|.
ASSLFDPTGDEQF
>TRBJ1-2|TRBV7-2|TRBD1
ASSRDRNYGYT
>TRBJ1-4|TRBV19|.
ASSKLGRSNEKLF
>TRBJ2-1|TRBV7-2|TRBD2
ASSLTSGPYNEQF